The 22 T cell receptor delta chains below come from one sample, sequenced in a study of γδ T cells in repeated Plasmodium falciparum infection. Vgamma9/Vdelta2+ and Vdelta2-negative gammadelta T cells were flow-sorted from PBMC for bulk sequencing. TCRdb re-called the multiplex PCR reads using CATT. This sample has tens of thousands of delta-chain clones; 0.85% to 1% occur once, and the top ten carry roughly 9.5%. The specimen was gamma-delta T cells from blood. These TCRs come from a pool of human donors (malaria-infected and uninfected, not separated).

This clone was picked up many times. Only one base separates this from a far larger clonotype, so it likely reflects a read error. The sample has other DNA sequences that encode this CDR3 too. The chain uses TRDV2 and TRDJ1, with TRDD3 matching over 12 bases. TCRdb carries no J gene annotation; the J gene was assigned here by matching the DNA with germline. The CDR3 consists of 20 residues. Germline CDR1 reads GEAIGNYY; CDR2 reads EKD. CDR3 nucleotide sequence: TGCGCCTGTGACTCCGTCAATGACTGGGGGATACCTAACTACACCGATAAACTCATCTTT. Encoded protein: CACDSVNDWGIPNYTDKLIF.

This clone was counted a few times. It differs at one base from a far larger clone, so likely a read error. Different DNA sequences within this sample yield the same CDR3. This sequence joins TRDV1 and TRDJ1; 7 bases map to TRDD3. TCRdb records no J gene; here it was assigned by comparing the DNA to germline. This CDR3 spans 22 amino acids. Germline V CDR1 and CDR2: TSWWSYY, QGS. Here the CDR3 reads CALGELGLERWIRERYTDKLIF. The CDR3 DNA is TGCGCTCTTGGGGAACTCGGGCTCGAACGATGGATACGCGAACGATACACCGATAAACTCATCTTT.

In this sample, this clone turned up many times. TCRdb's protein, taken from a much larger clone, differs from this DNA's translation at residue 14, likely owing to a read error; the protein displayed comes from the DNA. The DNA of the CDR3 is TGTGCCTGTGACACCAATTTTCCGGGGGATACGACTCCGTGCACCGATAAACTCATCTTT. Residues: CACDTNFPGDTTPCTDKLIF. V is TRDV2 and J is TRDJ1, with TRDD3 matching over 10 bases. This CDR3 contains 20 residues. V lost 0 bases, J lost 1 base, and 16 bases stayed unmatched. CDR1 and CDR2 (germline): GEAIGNYY, EKD.

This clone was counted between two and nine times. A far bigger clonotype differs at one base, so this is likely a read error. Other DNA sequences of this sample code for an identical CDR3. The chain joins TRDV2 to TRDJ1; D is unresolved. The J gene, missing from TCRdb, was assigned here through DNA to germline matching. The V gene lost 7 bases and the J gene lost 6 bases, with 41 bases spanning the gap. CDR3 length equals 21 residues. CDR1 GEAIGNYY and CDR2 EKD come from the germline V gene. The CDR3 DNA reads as TGTGCCTGCGACCCACTCACAGAAAGTGATCAACCGCTAGGATCCCATTATAAACTCATCTTT. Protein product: CACDPLTESDQPLGSHYKLIF.

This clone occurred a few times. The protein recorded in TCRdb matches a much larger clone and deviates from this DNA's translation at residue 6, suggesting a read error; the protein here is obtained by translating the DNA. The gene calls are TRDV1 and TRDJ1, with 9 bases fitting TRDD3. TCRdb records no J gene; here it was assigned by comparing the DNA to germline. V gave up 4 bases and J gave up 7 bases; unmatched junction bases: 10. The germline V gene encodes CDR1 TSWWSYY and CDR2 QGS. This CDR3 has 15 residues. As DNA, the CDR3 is TGTGCTCTTGGGGTTGGAATTACTGGGGGAGGTAAACTCATCTTT. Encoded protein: CALGVGITGGGKLIF.

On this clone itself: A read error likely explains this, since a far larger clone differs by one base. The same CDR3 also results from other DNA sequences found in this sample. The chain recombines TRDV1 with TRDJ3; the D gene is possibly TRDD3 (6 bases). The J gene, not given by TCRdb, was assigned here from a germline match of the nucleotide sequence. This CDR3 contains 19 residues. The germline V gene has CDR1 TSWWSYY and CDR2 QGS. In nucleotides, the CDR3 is TGTGCCCTCGAACCTTCACTCGGGGGGACATCCTGGGACACCCGACAGATGTTTTTC. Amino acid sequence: CALEPSLGGTSWDTRQMFF.

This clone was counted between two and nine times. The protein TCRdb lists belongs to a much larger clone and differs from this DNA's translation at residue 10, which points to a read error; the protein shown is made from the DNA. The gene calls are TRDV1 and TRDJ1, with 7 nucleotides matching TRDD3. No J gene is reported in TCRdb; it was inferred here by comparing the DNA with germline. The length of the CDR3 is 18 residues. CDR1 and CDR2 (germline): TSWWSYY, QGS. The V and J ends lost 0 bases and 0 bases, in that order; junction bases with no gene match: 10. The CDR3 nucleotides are TGTGCTCTTGGGGAACTAGATGGGATACCTCCGTACACCGATAAACTCATCTTT. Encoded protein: CALGELDGIPPYTDKLIF.

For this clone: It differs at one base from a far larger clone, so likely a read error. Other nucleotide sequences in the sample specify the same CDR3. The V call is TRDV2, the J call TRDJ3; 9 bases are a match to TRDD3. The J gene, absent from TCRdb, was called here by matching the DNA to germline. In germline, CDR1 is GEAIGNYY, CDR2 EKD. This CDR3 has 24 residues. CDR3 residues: CACDTRVFNWGTTRDSWDTRQMFF. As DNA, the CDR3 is TGTGCCTGCGACACCAGGGTCTTCAACTGGGGGACAACGCGTGACTCCTGGGACACCCGACAGATGTTTTTC.

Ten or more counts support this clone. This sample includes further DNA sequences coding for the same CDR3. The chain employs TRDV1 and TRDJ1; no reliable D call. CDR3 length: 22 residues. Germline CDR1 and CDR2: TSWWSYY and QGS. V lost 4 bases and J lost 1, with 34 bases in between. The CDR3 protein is CALGALYPAWLTGRSFTDKLIF. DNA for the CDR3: TGTGCTCTTGGGGCTCTTTATCCTGCTTGGCTGACGGGGCGGTCATTCACCGATAAACTCATCTTT.

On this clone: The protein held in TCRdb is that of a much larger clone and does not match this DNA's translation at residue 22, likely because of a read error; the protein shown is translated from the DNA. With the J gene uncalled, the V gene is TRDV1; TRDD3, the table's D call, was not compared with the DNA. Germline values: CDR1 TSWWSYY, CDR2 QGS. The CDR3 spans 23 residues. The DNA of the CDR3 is TGTGCTCTTGGGGAACACAGGAACCTACGCCGTAACTGGGGGAACCCGTGGACCGATAAACTCACCTTT. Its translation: CALGEHRNLRRNWGNPWTDKLTF.

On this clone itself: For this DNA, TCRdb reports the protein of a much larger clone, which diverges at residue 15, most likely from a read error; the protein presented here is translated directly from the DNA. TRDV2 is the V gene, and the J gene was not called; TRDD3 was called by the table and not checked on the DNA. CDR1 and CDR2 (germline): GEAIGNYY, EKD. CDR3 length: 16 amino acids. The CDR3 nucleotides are TGTGCCTGCTCAGGACTGGGGGATAACCCACCCGATAAACTCACCTTT. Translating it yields CACSGLGDNPPDKLTF.

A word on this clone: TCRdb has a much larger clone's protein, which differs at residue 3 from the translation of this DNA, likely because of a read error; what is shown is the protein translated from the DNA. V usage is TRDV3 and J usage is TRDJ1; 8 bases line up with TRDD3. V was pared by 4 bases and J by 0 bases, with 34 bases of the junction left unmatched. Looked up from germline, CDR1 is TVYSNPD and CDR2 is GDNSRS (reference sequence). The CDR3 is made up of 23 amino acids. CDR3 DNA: TGTGCCTATAGAGGGGTTAGGTCGGGCCTACAGGGTGGGGGATTACTGTACACCGATAAACTCATCTTT. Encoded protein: CAYRGVRSGLQGGGLLYTDKLIF.

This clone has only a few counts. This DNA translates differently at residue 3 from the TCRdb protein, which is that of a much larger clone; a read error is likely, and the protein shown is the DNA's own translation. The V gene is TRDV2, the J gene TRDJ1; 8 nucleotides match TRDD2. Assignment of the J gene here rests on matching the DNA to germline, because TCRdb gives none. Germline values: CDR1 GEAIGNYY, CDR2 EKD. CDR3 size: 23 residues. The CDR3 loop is CARDTIRGSSYEQGELHTDKLIF. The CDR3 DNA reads TGTGCCCGTGACACGATTCGGGGCTCTTCCTACGAGCAGGGGGAACTACACACCGATAAACTCATCTTT.

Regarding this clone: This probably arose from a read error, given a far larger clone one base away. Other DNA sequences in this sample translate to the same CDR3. The CDR3, as DNA: TGTGCCCTTGGGGAACTTCTTGGCCTTCCTACAACGGGGGTACTGGGGGTCACCTACCTGACCGATAAACTCATCTTT. It yields the protein CALGELLGLPTTGVLGVTYLTDKLIF. The chain joins TRDV1 to TRDJ1, with D possibly matching TRDD2 (9 bases). TCRdb offers no J gene call, so here the DNA was matched to germline to obtain one. This CDR3 region has 26 residues. Germline V gene sequence: CDR1 TSWWSYY, CDR2 QGS.

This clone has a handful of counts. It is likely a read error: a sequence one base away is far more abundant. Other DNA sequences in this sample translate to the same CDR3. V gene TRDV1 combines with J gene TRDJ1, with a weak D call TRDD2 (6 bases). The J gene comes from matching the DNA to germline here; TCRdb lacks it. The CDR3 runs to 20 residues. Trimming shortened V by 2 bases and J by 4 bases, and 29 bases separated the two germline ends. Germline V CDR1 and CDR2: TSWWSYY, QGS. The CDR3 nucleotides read TGTGCTCTTGGGGAATTAAAACTGGTGGGCCTTCCCCCGATAGTCGATAAACTCATCTTT. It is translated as CALGELKLVGLPPIVDKLIF.

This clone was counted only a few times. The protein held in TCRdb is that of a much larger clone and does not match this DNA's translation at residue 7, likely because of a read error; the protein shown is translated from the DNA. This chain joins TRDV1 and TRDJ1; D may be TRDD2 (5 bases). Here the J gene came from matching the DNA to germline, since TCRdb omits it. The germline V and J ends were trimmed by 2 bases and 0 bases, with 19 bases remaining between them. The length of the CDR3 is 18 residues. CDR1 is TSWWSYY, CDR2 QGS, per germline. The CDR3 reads CALGEYAYVWVYTDKLIF. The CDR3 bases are TGTGCTCTTGGGGAATACGCCTACGTTTGGGTTTACACCGATAAACTCATCTTT.

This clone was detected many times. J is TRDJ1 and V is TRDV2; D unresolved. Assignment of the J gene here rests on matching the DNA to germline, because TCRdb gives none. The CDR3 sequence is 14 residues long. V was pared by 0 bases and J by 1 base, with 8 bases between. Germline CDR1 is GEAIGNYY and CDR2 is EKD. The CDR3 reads CACDTVVRTDKLIF. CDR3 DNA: TGTGCCTGTGACACCGTCGTTCGCACCGATAAACTCATCTTT.

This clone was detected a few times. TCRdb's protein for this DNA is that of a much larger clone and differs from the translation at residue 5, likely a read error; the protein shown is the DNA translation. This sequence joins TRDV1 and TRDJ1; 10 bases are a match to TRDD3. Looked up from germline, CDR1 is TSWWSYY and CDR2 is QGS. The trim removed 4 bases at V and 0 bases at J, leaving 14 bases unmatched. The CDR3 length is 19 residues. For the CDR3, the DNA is TGTGCTCTTGGGGGACTATCCCCTTTTACTGGGGGATACACCGATAAACTCATCTTT. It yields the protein CALGGLSPFTGGYTDKLIF.

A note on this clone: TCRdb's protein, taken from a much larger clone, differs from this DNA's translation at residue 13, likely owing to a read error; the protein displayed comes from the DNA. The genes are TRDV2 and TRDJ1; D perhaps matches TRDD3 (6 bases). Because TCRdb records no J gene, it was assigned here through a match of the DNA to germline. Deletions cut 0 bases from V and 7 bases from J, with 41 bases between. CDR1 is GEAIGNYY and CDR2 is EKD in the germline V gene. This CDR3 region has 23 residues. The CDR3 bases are TGTGCCTGTGACACCGCCCCGGCACGTGGAGTGGGGGGTACGACCTACCTACCTGGTAAACTCATCTTT. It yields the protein CACDTAPARGVGGTTYLPGKLIF.

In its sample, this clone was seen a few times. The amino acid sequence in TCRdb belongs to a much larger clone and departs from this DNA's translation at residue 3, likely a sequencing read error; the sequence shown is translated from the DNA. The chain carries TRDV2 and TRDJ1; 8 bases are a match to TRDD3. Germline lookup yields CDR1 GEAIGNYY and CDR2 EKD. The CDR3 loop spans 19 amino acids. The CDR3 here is CARDAGPSGGSSGTDKLIF. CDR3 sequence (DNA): TGTGCCCGTGACGCCGGCCCCAGTGGGGGATCCTCCGGGACCGATAAACTCATCTTT.

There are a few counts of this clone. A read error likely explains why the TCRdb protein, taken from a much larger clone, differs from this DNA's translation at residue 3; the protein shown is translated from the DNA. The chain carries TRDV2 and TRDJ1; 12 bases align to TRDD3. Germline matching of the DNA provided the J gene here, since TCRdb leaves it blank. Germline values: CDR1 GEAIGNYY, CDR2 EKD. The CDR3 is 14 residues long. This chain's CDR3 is CARDSVLGDTKLIF. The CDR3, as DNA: TGTGCCCGTGACAGCGTACTGGGGGATACAAAACTCATCTTT.

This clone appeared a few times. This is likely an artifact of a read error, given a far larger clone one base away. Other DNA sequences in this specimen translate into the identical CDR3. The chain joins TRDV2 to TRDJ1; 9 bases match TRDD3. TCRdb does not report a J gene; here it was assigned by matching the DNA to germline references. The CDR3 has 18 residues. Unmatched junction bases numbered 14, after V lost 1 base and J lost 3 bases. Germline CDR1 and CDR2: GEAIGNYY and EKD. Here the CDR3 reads CACDTLNLGDLGADKLIF. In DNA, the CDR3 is TGTGCCTGTGACACTCTAAATCTGGGGGATTTAGGGGCCGATAAACTCATCTTT.